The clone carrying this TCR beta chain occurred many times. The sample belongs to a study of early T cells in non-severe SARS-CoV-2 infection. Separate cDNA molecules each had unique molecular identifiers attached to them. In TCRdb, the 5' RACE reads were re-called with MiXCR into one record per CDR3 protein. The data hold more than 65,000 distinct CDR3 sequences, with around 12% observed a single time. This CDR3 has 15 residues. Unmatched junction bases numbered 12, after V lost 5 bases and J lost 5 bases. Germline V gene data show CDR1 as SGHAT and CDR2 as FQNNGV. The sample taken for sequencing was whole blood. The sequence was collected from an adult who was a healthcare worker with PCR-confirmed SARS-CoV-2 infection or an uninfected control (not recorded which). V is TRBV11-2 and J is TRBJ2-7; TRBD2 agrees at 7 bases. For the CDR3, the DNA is TGTGCCAGCAGCGGTGGGTGGACTAGTAACGACGAGCAGTACTTC. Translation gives CASSGGWTSNDEQYF. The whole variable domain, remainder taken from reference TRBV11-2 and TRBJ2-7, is EAGVAQSPRYKIIEKRQSVAFWCNPISGHATLYWYQQILGQGPKLLIQFQNNGVVDDSQLPKDRFSAERLKGVDSTLKIQPAKLEDSAVYLCASSGGWTSNDEQYFGPGTRLTVT.